This record concerns one TCR beta chain sequence. The data belong to a study of blood T cell repertoires in COVID-19. Study summary: In each case, the material was cDNA or gDNA derived from T cells, B-cell-depleted T cells, or PBMCs.

Looked up from germline, CDR1 is LGHNA and CDR2 is YSLEER. CDR3 size: 15 residues. The germline V and J ends were trimmed by 6 bases and 2 bases, with 14 bases remaining between them. In the authors' workflow: Quantification of nucleated cells was approximated via reference gene primer amplification. Generated by immunoSEQ multiplex PCR, the TCRdb table keeps only in-frame clones and is missing some. V, J and clone size reflect that table, while D and trimming were determined from the DNA. The repertoire holds about 670,000 clones, with 75% to 90% as singletons. Sample: peripheral blood. The sequence derives from a woman aged 18 to 35 with acute or convalescent COVID-19. J is TRBJ2-1 and V is TRBV4-3; D is perhaps TRBD2 (7 bases). CDR3 region: CASSKGGGTYNEQFF. The CDR3 bases are TGCGCCAGCAGTAAGGGAGGGGGTACCTACAATGAGCAGTTCTTC.